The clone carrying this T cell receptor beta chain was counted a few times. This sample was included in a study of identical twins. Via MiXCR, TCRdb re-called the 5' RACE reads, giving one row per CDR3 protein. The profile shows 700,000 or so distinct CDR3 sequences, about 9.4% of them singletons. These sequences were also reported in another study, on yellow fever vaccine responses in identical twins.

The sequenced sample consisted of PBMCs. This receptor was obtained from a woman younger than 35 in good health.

The CDR3 reads CASSIGQLHGGYTF. Here the CDR3 DNA reads TGTGCCAGCAGTATTGGACAGCTCCACGGGGGCTACACCTTC. The chain uses TRBV6-1 and TRBJ1-2; weak D call: TRBD1 (6 bases). Trimming took 5 bases from V and 8 from J, leaving 18 bases between them. CDR1 MNHNS and CDR2 SASEGT come from the germline V gene. CDR3 length equals 14 residues.